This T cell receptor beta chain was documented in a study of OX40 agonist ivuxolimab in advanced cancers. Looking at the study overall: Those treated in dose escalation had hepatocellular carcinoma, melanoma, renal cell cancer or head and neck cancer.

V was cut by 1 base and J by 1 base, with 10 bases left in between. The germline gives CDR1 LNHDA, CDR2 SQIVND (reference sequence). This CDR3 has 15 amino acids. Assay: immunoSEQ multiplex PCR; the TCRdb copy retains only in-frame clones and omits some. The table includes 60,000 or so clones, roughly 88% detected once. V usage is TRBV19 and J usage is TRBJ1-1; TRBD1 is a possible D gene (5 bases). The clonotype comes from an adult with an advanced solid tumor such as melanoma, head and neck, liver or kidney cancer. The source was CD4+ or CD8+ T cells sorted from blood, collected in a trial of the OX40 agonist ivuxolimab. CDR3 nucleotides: TGTGCCAGTAGTATAGTTGGGCAGGGGAACACTGAAGCTTTCTTT. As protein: CASSIVGQGNTEAFF.